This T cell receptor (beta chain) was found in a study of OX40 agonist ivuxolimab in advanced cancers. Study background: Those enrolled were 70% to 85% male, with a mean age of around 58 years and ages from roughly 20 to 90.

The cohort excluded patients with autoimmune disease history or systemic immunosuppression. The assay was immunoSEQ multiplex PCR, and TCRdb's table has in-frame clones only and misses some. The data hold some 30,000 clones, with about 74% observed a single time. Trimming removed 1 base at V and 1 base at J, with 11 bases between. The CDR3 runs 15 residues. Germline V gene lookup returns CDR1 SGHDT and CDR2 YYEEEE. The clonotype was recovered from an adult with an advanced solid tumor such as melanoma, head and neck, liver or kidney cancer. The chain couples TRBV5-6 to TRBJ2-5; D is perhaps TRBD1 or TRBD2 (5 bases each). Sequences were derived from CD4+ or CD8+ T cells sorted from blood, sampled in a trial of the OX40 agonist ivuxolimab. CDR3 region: CASSLRGRFQETQYF. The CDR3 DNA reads TGTGCCAGCAGCTTGCGGGGCCGATTCCAAGAGACCCAGTACTTC. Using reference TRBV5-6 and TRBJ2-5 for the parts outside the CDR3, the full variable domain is DAGVTQSPTHLIKTRGQQVTLRCSPKSGHDTVSWYQQALGQGPQFIFQYYEEEERQRGNFPDRFSGHQFPNYSSELNVNALLLGDSALYLCASSLRGRFQETQYFGPGTRLLVL.